A selection of T cell receptor beta chains follows, all from one sample in a study of glioma-infiltrating T cells after dendritic cell vaccination. The protocol was immunoSEQ multiplex PCR, while the TCRdb copy is restricted to in-frame clones and leaves out a portion. The table has 55,000 to 70,000 clones, 80% to 85% seen once. This sample comprised blood, obtained before dendritic cell vaccination. Every receptor here comes from a human donor with glioblastoma. Each CDR3 is given with its conserved first and last residue. D genes are given only for firm matches. Clone size is shown for a subset of rows, as once, few, many or a class of expanded clone.

V	D	size	J	CDR3	DNA
TRBV2	TRBD1	few	TRBJ1-1	CASSERQGVTEAFF	TGTGCCAGCAGTGAAAGACAGGGAGTAACTGAAGCTTTCTTT
TRBV15	.	.	TRBJ1-4	CATSRGGILGVTNEKLFF	TGTGCCACCAGCAGAGGCGGGATACTAGGGGTCACTAATGAAAAACTGTTTTTT
TRBV18	.	once	TRBJ2-7	CASSPTVAYEQYF	TGTGCCAGCTCACCAACGGTTGCCTACGAGCAGTACTTC
TRBV28	TRBD1	.	TRBJ2-7	CASSPDRVAYEQYF	TGTGCCAGCAGCCCTGACAGGGTCGCGTACGAGCAGTACTTC
TRBV6-5	TRBD2	.	TRBJ2-2	CASSGGLETGELFF	TGTGCCAGCAGCGGGGGACTAGAGACCGGGGAGCTGTTTTTT
TRBV2	.	.	TRBJ2-2	CASSEAWTVLGTGELFF	TGTGCCAGCAGTGAAGCCTGGACAGTCCTAGGCACCGGGGAGCTGTTTTTT
TRBV28	TRBD1	.	TRBJ1-2	CASSRQGAQGYTF	TGTGCCAGCAGCAGACAGGGGGCTCAAGGCTACACCTTC
TRBV21-1	.	.	TRBJ2-3	CASSKTCTQYF	TGTGCCAGCAGCAAAACATGTACGCAGTATTTT
TRBV7-2	.	.	TRBJ2-5	CASSFGQRETQYF	TGTGCCAGCAGCTTTGGACAGCGAGAGACCCAGTACTTC
TRBV4-1	TRBD1	.	TRBJ1-2	CASSPLDRANNYGYTF	TGCGCCAGCAGCCCCTTGGACAGGGCGAATAACTATGGCTACACCTTC
TRBV19	.	.	TRBJ1-5	CASNPGTRSNQPQHF	TGTGCCAGTAACCCAGGGACTAGGAGCAATCAGCCCCAGCATTTT
TRBV15	TRBD2	.	TRBJ2-2	CATARRSSGPNAGELFF	TGTGCCACCGCCAGAAGGTCTAGCGGGCCTAACGCCGGGGAGCTGTTTTTT
TRBV19	TRBD1	once	TRBJ2-1	CASSYRGYNEQFF	TGTGCCAGTAGTTACAGGGGGTACAATGAGCAGTTCTTC
TRBV1	.	.	TRBJ2-5	CTSSQAPRTSGGEVEETQYF	TGCACCAGCAGCCAAGCCCCCCGGACTAGCGGGGGGGAGGTGGAGGAGACCCAGTACTTC
TRBV27	.	.	TRBJ1-2	CASRTALNYGYTF	TGTGCCAGCAGGACAGCTTTGAACTATGGCTACACCTTC
TRBV11-2	TRBD1	once	TRBJ1-2	CASSRLTRDRGYGYTF	TGTGCCAGCAGCCGTCTCACCCGGGACAGGGGCTATGGCTACACCTTC
TRBV6-4	.	.	TRBJ2-2	CASSDRGWTGELFF	TGTGCCAGCAGTGACAGGGGCTGGACCGGGGAGCTGTTTTTT
TRBV4-1	.	.	TRBJ2-5	CASSQDPVARETQYF	TGCGCCAGCAGCCAAGATCCGGTAGCGAGGGAGACCCAGTACTTC
TRBV7-9	TRBD2	few	TRBJ2-5	CASSLGLATLQETQYF	TGTGCCAGCAGCTTAGGACTAGCCACGCTCCAAGAGACCCAGTACTTC
TRBV5-1	TRBD2	.	TRBJ2-1	CASSLGGLAEISNEQFF	TGCGCCAGCAGCTTGGGCGGGCTAGCGGAGATTTCCAATGAGCAGTTCTTC
TRBV27	.	.	TRBJ2-5	CASIINRGSGQETQYF	TGTGCCAGCATTATAAACCGGGGGTCCGGACAAGAGACCCAGTACTTC
TRBV11-2	TRBD1	.	TRBJ1-2	CASSADRVPYGYTF	TGTGCCAGCAGCGCGGACAGGGTTCCATATGGCTACACCTTC
TRBV6-4	TRBD2	medium-sized	TRBJ2-3	CASSPNRGADTQYF	TGTGCCAGCAGTCCGAACCGGGGGGCAGATACGCAGTATTTT
TRBV5-1	TRBD1	.	TRBJ1-1	CASSGGDRGGTEAFF	TGCGCCAGCAGCGGGGGGGACAGGGGTGGTACTGAAGCTTTCTTT
TRBV20-1	.	once	TRBJ2-3	CSARHSDTQYF	TGCAGTGCTAGACACTCAGATACGCAGTATTTT
TRBV11-2	TRBD2	few	TRBJ2-3	CASSPGLAGGTDTQYF	TGTGCCAGCAGCCCGGGACTAGCGGGGGGCACAGATACGCAGTATTTT
TRBV4-2	TRBD1	.	TRBJ1-5	CASSQTGTDQPQHF	TGTGCCAGCAGCCAAACAGGGACAGATCAGCCCCAGCATTTT
TRBV5-6	TRBD1	.	TRBJ1-2	CASSFRQGVSGYTF	TGTGCCAGCAGCTTTCGACAGGGGGTCTCTGGCTACACCTTC
TRBV11-2	.	.	TRBJ2-7	CASSLYEQYF	TGTGCCAGCAGCCTGTACGAGCAGTACTTC
TRBV10-3	TRBD1	few	TRBJ1-6	CAISGDSDSPLHF	TGTGCCATCAGTGGGGACAGCGATTCACCCCTCCACTTT
TRBV5-1	.	.	TRBJ2-5	CASSLNGQDQETQYF	TGCGCCAGCAGCTTGAATGGCCAGGACCAAGAGACCCAGTACTTC